This T cell receptor beta chain comes out of a study of T cell repertoires in cytomegalovirus infection. Turning to the study itself: CMV infection plus the matching HLA type was flagged by public TCR beta signatures. Notes on the study in general: Accumulated public TCR beta family frequency recognized individuals carrying CMV together with the relevant HLA. Dominating the ex vivo response were HLA-C-restricted CMV-specific TCR beta clonotypes.

This clonotype was recorded many times. Its antigen is not known. Trimming removed 1 base at V and 7 bases at J, with 10 bases between. Germline-derived CDR1 and CDR2 are SGHVS and FQNEAQ. The CDR3 loop spans 14 amino acids. Each CDR3 protein gets one entry after TCRdb re-called the reads with MiXCR. The top ten clones hold 8.5% to 10% of a sample with 300,000 to 450,000 distinct CDR3 sequences, around 18% of them seen once. The TCR sequence derives from a human donor in good health (CMV status not recorded). Some clones in this sample may be carry-over from other donors' samples. This chain joins TRBV7-8 and TRBJ2-2; D is unresolved. The sequenced sample was PBMCs. In DNA, the CDR3 is TGTGCCAGCAGCTTAGGCACCAACCACGGGGAGCTGTTTTTT. Its protein is CASSLGTNHGELFF.